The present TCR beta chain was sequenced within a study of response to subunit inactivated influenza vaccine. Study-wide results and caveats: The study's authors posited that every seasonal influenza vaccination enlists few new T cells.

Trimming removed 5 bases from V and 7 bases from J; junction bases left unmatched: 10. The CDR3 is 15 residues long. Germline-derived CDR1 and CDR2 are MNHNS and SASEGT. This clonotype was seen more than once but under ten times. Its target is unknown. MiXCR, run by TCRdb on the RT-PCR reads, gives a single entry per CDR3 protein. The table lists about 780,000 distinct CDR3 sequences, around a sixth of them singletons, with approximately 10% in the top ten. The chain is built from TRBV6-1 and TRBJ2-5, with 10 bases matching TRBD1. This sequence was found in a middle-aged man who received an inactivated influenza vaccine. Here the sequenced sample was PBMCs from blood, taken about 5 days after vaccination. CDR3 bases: TGTGCCAGCAGTCCCGATGGGGACAGGGGTGCGACCCAGTACTTC. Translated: CASSPDGDRGATQYF.